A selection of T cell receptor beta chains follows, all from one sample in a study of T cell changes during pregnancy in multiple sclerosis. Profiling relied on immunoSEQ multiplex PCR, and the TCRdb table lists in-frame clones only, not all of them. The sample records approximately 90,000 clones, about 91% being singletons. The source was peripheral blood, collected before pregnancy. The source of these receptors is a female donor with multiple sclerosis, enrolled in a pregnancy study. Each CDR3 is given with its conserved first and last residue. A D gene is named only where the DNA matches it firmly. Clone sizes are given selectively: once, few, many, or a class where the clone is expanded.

CASSHADRLVNEKLFF	TGCGCCAGCAGCCATGCTGACAGGCTCGTTAATGAAAAACTGTTTTTT	TRBV4-1	TRBJ1-4	.	once
CASSEHTGWNTGELFF	TGTGCCAGCAGTGAACACACAGGGTGGAACACCGGGGAGCTGTTTTTT	TRBV6-1	TRBJ2-2	.	.
CASNTLSGASEQYF	TGTGCCAGCAATACCCTTAGCGGGGCGTCCGAGCAGTACTTC	TRBV2	TRBJ2-7	TRBD2	.
CASSLAPSGGAYEQYF	TGTGCCAGCAGCCTAGCCCCCAGCGGCGGGGCCTACGAGCAGTACTTC	TRBV28	TRBJ2-7	.	.
CATPTGTSSYNEQFF	TGTGCCACGCCAACCGGGACTAGCTCCTACAATGAGCAGTTCTTC	TRBV11-2	TRBJ2-1	TRBD2	.
CASSTSGLAGVTGELFF	TGTGCCAGTAGTACTTCCGGACTAGCGGGGGTCACCGGGGAGCTGTTTTTT	TRBV19	TRBJ2-2	TRBD2	.
CASSPLTGELFF	TGTGCCAGCAGTCCCTTGACCGGGGAGCTGTTTTTT	TRBV27	TRBJ2-2	.	.
CASSLAGGVSYEQYF	TGTGCCAGCAGCTTGGCCGGGGGAGTCTCCTACGAGCAGTACTTC	TRBV5-5	TRBJ2-7	.	.
CASSPDMASNQPQHF	TGTGCCAGCTCACCCGACATGGCGAGCAATCAGCCCCAGCATTTT	TRBV18	TRBJ1-5	.	.
CASSVRQGFNSPLHF	TGTGCCAGCAGCGTCCGACAGGGTTTCAATTCACCCCTCCACTTT	TRBV9	TRBJ1-6	TRBD1	.
CASSLDRTGLRDSPLHF	TGTGCCAGCAGCTTAGATCGGACAGGTTTAAGGGATTCACCCCTCCACTTT	TRBV11-2	TRBJ1-6	TRBD1	.
CASSQGGGSYEQFF	TGTGCCAGCAGCCAAGGAGGGGGCAGCTATGAGCAGTTCTTC	TRBV5-4	TRBJ2-1	.	.
CASSEGRNGEPQHF	TGTGCCAGCAGTGAGGGTAGGAATGGAGAGCCCCAGCATTTT	TRBV2	TRBJ1-5	.	.
CASSPPSTAGNTIYF	TGTGCCAGCTCACCCCCCTCTACGGCTGGAAACACCATATATTTT	TRBV18	TRBJ1-3	.	.
CASSAGQGRLTEAFF	TGTGCCAGCAGTGCCGGACAGGGGCGTTTAACTGAAGCTTTCTTT	TRBV6-1	TRBJ1-1	TRBD1	.
CATSPRVKQPQHF	TGTGCCACCAGCCCCCGAGTTAAGCAGCCCCAGCATTTT	TRBV16	TRBJ1-5	.	.
CASRTEYEAFF	TGTGCCAGCAGGACAGAGTATGAAGCTTTCTTT	TRBV6-1	TRBJ1-1	.	.
CASSWTGRESYGYTF	TGTGCCAGCAGCTGGACAGGGAGAGAAAGCTATGGCTACACCTTC	TRBV5-4	TRBJ1-2	TRBD1	.
CASSSQGLGDTQYF	TGTGCCAGCAGCTCACAGGGTTTGGGAGATACGCAGTATTTT	TRBV7-3	TRBJ2-3	.	.
CASSLVGGAADTQYF	TGCGCCAGCAGCTTGGTGGGGGGGGCTGCAGATACGCAGTATTTT	TRBV5-1	TRBJ2-3	.	.
CASSSQGVGTAFF	TGTGCCAGCAGCTCCCAGGGGGTGGGGACGGCTTTCTTT	TRBV11-2	TRBJ1-1	TRBD1	.
CASSQGQGVSYEQYF	TGTGCCAGCAGCCAGGGACAGGGGGTTTCTTACGAGCAGTACTTC	TRBV4-2	TRBJ2-7	TRBD1	.
CASSLSGQGVGQPQHF	TGTGCCAGCAGTTTATCGGGACAGGGGGTAGGTCAGCCCCAGCATTTT	TRBV28	TRBJ1-5	TRBD1	.
CASSLALTSTDTQYF	TGTGCCAGCAGCTTGGCTTTGACAAGCACAGATACGCAGTATTTT	TRBV5-8	TRBJ2-3	.	once
CASSMGQGLKLFF	TGTGCCAGTAGTATGGGACAGGGGCTTAAGCTGTTTTTT	TRBV19	TRBJ1-4	TRBD1	.
CASSDRLIDQPQHF	TGTGCCAGTTCTGACAGGCTGATCGATCAGCCCCAGCATTTT	TRBV19	TRBJ1-5	.	.
CASGDFGEQYF	TGTGCCAGCGGGGACTTTGGCGAGCAGTACTTC	TRBV9	TRBJ2-7	.	.
CASSFGAADTQYF	TGTGCCAGCAGCTTTGGGGCGGCAGATACGCAGTATTTT	TRBV7-9	TRBJ2-3	.	.